This passage covers 21 T cell receptor beta chains from one sample sequenced in a study of blood T cell repertoires in COVID-19. Profiling relied on immunoSEQ multiplex PCR, and the TCRdb table lists in-frame clones only, not all of them. The sample records hundreds of thousands of clones, under 90% being singletons. Input material: PBMCs or T cells enriched from blood (not recorded which). Receptors originate from a woman between 45 and 60 years old who had been exposed to COVID-19.

V usage is TRBV5-1 and J usage is TRBJ2-1, with 7 bases identical to TRBD2. The trim removed 3 bases at V and 0 bases at J, leaving 9 bases unmatched. The germline V gene encodes CDR1 SGHRS and CDR2 YFSETQ. This CDR3 comprises 17 residues. The DNA for the CDR3 is TGCGCCAGCAGCTCCTTAGCGGGTCCAAGCTCCTACAATGAGCAGTTCTTC. This codes for CASSSLAGPSSYNEQFF.

This chain uses TRBV5-5 with TRBJ2-3; TRBD2 matches 9 bases. Germline V gives CDR1 SGHKS, CDR2 YYEKEE (reference sequence). V was pared by 4 bases and J by 4 bases, with 10 bases of the junction left unmatched. The CDR3 extends over 16 amino acids. This chain's CDR3 is CASSRISGGGADTQYF. In DNA, the CDR3 is TGTGCCAGCAGCAGAATTAGCGGGGGCGGCGCAGATACGCAGTATTTT. Using reference TRBV5-5 and TRBJ2-3 for the parts outside the CDR3, the full variable domain is DAGVTQSPTHLIKTRGQQVTLRCSPISGHKSVSWYQQVLGQGPQFIFQYYEKEERGRGNFPDRFSARQFPNYSSELNVNALLLGDSALYLCASSRISGGGADTQYFGPGTRLTVL.

V gene TRBV18 combines with J gene TRBJ1-6, with 9 bases that match TRBD1. Losses at the gene ends were 3 bases for V and 5 bases for J; bases not matched to a gene: 5. Germline assignment: CDR1 KGHSH and CDR2 LQKENI. The CDR3 is 16 residues long. The CDR3 bases are TGTGCCAGCTCACCTGGGACAGGGTTCAATAATTCACCCCTCCACTTT. Translated, it gives CASSPGTGFNNSPLHF.

The gene calls are TRBV7-2 and TRBJ2-5, with 12 bases fitting TRBD2. The junction had 10 bases not matched to a gene; V was cut back by 2 bases and J by 6 bases. From germline, CDR1 is SGHTA and CDR2 FQGNSA. The CDR3 length is 17 residues. The CDR3 region is CASSLSASGGAPKTQYF. The CDR3 nucleotides read TGTGCCAGCAGCTTAAGCGCTAGCGGGGGGGCTCCCAAGACCCAGTACTTC.

The chain couples TRBV29-1 to TRBJ1-1, with a weak D call TRBD1 (6 bases). CDR3 size: 13 residues. The germline CDR1 and CDR2 sequences are SQVTM and ANQGSEA. Trimming pared 6 bases from V and 7 bases from J, leaving 18 bases between. The CDR3 DNA sequence: TGCAGCGTCCAAGAGGGGCAGGGGAATGAAGCTTTCTTT. It yields the protein CSVQEGQGNEAFF.

This sequence joins TRBV6-5 and TRBJ1-3; D is possibly TRBD1 (6 bases). This CDR3 region has 15 residues. Germline V gene lookup returns CDR1 MNHEY and CDR2 SVGAGI. Trimming removed 7 bases from V and 0 bases from J, with 13 bases in between. The CDR3: CASTPQGSSGNTIYF. CDR3 bases: TGTGCCAGCACTCCCCAGGGGAGCTCTGGAAACACCATATATTTT.

The chain employs TRBV6-5 and TRBJ1-5; D remains ambiguous. This CDR3 spans 15 amino acids. V lost 6 bases and J 0 bases, leaving 12 bases between the germline ends. Looked up from germline, CDR1 is MNHEY and CDR2 is SVGAGI. CDR3 coding DNA: TGTGCCAGCAGGACGACACAGTATAGCAATCAGCCCCAGCATTTT. Protein: CASRTTQYSNQPQHF.

The chain couples TRBV7-2 to TRBJ2-1; D is possibly TRBD2 (5 bases). The CDR3 has 12 amino acids. Germline V gives CDR1 SGHTA, CDR2 FQGNSA. V lost 0 bases to trimming and J lost 9 bases, with 6 bases between them. The CDR3 coding sequence is TGTGCCAGCAGCTTAGCGGCGGGTGAGCAGTTCTTC. This translates into CASSLAAGEQFF.

The rearrangement uses TRBV29-1 and TRBJ2-1; 8 nucleotides match TRBD1. CDR3 length: 12 amino acids. Unmatched junction bases numbered 3, after V lost 6 bases and J lost 5 bases. Per germline, CDR1 SQVTM and CDR2 ANQGSEA. CDR3 in amino acids: CSVPRGHNEQFF. CDR3 in DNA: TGCAGCGTCCCCAGGGGGCACAATGAGCAGTTCTTC.

This clone was seen just once. CDR3 sequence (DNA): TGTGCCAGCAGCCCGGACAGCCCATACTCCTACAATGAGCAGTTCTTC. It is translated as CASSPDSPYSYNEQFF. This chain joins TRBV16 and TRBJ2-1; maybe TRBD1 (6 bases). The CDR3 consists of 16 residues. V was cut by 4 bases and J by 0 bases, with 13 bases left in between. Germline V gene sequence: CDR1 KGHSY, CDR2 FQNENV.

This clone came up once. For the CDR3, the DNA is TGTGCCAGCAGCCAAGAAATTGGACAGGGGGCTCGTGAAAAACTGTTTTTT. This codes for CASSQEIGQGAREKLFF. The chain has TRBV3-1 (or the pseudogene TRBV3-2) and TRBJ1-4, with 11 bases aligning to TRBD1. The V gene end was trimmed by 0 bases and the J gene end by 7 bases; junction bases not matched to a gene: 7. The CDR3 has 17 residues. Germline CDR1 and CDR2: LGHDT and YNNKEL (reference sequence).

In this sample, this clone turned up a few times. This sequence joins TRBV4-3 and TRBJ2-4; no clear D gene. Germline V gene lookup returns CDR1 LGHNA and CDR2 YSLEER. V lost 0 bases, J lost 8 bases, and 11 bases lay in between. The CDR3 has 14 amino acids. For the CDR3, the DNA is TGCGCCAGCAGCCAAGAGATTGTGAGTTACATTCAGTACTTC. It encodes CASSQEIVSYIQYF.

The chain recombines TRBV27 with TRBJ2-2; 7 positions agree with TRBD2. This CDR3 is 14 amino acids long. J was trimmed by 6 bases and V by 4 bases; bases with no gene match: 5. Germline CDR1 MNHEY, CDR2 SMNVEV (reference sequence). The CDR3 sequence: CASSWGGKPGELFF. The CDR3 DNA reads TGTGCCAGCAGTTGGGGGGGGAAACCCGGGGAGCTGTTTTTT.

The chain joins TRBV19 to TRBJ1-1, with D perhaps matching TRBD1 (5 bases). Between the trimmed V and J ends, which lost 6 bases and 6 bases, there was a span of 14 bases. Per germline, CDR1 LNHDA and CDR2 SQIVND (reference sequence). The CDR3 extends over 13 amino acids. DNA for the CDR3: TGTGCCAGTAGCTTGGGATGGGGCTCTGAAGCTTTCTTT. It specifies CASSLGWGSEAFF. The entire variable domain, with the rest obtained from reference TRBV19 and TRBJ1-1, is as follows: DGGITQSPKYLFRKEGQNVTLSCEQNLNHDAMYWYRQDPGQGLRLIYYSQIVNDFQKGDIAEGYSVSREKKESFPLTVTSAQKNPTAFYLCASSLGWGSEAFFGQGTRLTVV.

The chain recombines TRBV4-3 with TRBJ2-7; D call uncertain. The germline gives CDR1 LGHNA, CDR2 YSLEER. V lost 3 bases, J lost 5 bases, and 11 bases lay in between. The CDR3 totals 13 residues. The DNA of the CDR3 is TGCGCCAGCAGCCAGGGCCCGCCGAACGAGCAGTACTTC. This codes for CASSQGPPNEQYF.

Of note for this clone: This same CDR3 is encoded by further DNA sequences in the sample. This chain links TRBV14 with TRBJ2-7, with 7 nucleotides matching TRBD1. V trimming: 4 bases; J trimming: 3 bases; junction bases outside the gene matches: 0. Germline CDR1 and CDR2: SGHDN and FVKESK. The CDR3 contains 12 residues. Written as DNA, the CDR3 is TGTGCCAGCAGCCGACAGGGCTACGAGCAGTACTTC. As protein: CASSRQGYEQYF. The full variable domain, completed using reference TRBV14 and TRBJ2-7, is EAGVTQFPSHSVIEKGQTVTLRCDPISGHDNLYWYRRVMGKEIKFLLHFVKESKQDESGMPNNRFLAERTGGTYSTLKVQPAELEDSGVYFCASSRQGYEQYFGPGTRLTVT.

V usage is TRBV9 and J usage is TRBJ1-2, with TRBD1 matching over 9 bases. The trim removed 3 bases at V and 9 bases at J, leaving 12 bases unmatched. This CDR3 has 15 residues. Per the germline V gene, CDR1 is SGDLS and CDR2 is YYNGEE. The CDR3 nucleotides read TGTGCCAGCAGCGCCCAGCCGGGACAGGGTGGGAGCTACACCTTC. It encodes CASSAQPGQGGSYTF.

This sequence joins TRBV27 and TRBJ2-3; the match to TRBD2 covers 14 bases. The CDR3 runs 18 residues. V shed 4 bases and J 7 bases; nucleotides not matched to a gene: 13. Germline CDR1 and CDR2: MNHEY and SMNVEV (reference sequence). The CDR3 nucleotides are TGTGCCAGCAGTTCCCCCCCCCGACTAGCGGGGGGGCCGTATACGCAGTATTTT. Amino acid sequence: CASSSPPRLAGGPYTQYF.

This clone came up many times. The CDR3 spells CASSLVSYEQYF. The DNA of the CDR3 is TGTGCCAGCAGTTTAGTGAGCTACGAGCAGTACTTC. The chain has TRBV12-3 or TRBV12-4 and TRBJ2-7; D ambiguous. V was shortened by 1 base and J by 3 bases, with 4 bases between the two germline ends. The CDR3 contains 12 residues.

The genes are TRBV2 and TRBJ1-2, with D unresolved. Deletions cut 7 bases from V and 4 bases from J, with 16 bases between. Per the germline V gene, CDR1 is SNHLY and CDR2 is FYNNEI. This CDR3 has 14 residues. The CDR3 DNA follows: TGTGCCAGCACCCCTCAGGCAGAGACCTATGGCTACACCTTC. Its protein is CASTPQAETYGYTF.

The genes are TRBV29-1 and TRBJ2-7, with D perhaps matching TRBD2 (5 bases). Per the germline V gene, CDR1 is SQVTM and CDR2 is ANQGSEA. The V end lost 8 bases, the J end lost 6 bases, and 5 bases lay between the germline ends. This CDR3 has 8 amino acids. CDR3: CSRGEQYF. DNA of the CDR3: TGCAGCCGGGGCGAGCAGTACTTC.